The rows below give T cell receptor beta chains drawn from one sample of a study of cytomegalovirus exposure and HLA in healthy donors. This table comes from immunoSEQ multiplex PCR, and its TCRdb copy is limited to in-frame clones, with some not included. This sample has about 220,000 clones, with about 89% found just once. Material for sequencing was PBMCs. Source of these receptors: a woman aged 18-29 years in good health and CMV-seronegative. CDR3s include the opening cysteine and the closing phenylalanine or tryptophan. D genes are given only for firm matches. Clone sizes are given selectively: once, few, many, or a class where the clone is expanded.

size	V	J	length	D	DNA	CDR3
.	TRBV28	TRBJ1-4	16	TRBD1	TGTGCCAGCAGAAGACAGGGGGGGCTGGCTAATGAAAAACTGTTTTTT	CASRRQGGLANEKLFF
once	TRBV5-6	TRBJ2-7	15	.	TGTGCCAGCAGCTTGGTATCCGGGGATACTTACGAGCAGTACTTC	CASSLVSGDTYEQYF
.	TRBV7-9	TRBJ2-7	11	.	TGTGCCAGCAGCCCTATCTACGAGCAGTACTTC	CASSPIYEQYF
.	TRBV28	TRBJ2-1	19	.	TGTGCCAGCAGACCAAGACAGGGTCTGGGACTCAGCTCCTACAATGAGCAGTTCTTC	CASRPRQGLGLSSYNEQFF
.	TRBV5-1	TRBJ1-3	15	.	TGCGCCAGCAGCTTGGGCGGTGCAGCTGGAAACACCATATATTTT	CASSLGGAAGNTIYF
.	TRBV11-2	TRBJ2-1	18	TRBD2	TGTGCCAGCAGCCTCCACGTGTGGCGAGCGGGAGACTACAATGAGCAGTTCTTC	CASSLHVWRAGDYNEQFF
.	TRBV19	TRBJ2-4	13	.	TGTGCCAGTAGTAAACAGGGTACGGACATTCAGTACTTC	CASSKQGTDIQYF
few	TRBV10-2	TRBJ1-6	11	.	TGCGCCAGCAGTGAGGGGGGGGACTCCGTCTTT	CASSEGGDSVF
.	TRBV30	TRBJ2-1	14	.	TGTGCCTGGACCCCAAGCGGCTCCTACAATGAGCAGTTCTTC	CAWTPSGSYNEQFF
.	TRBV5-6	TRBJ1-2	14	TRBD1	TGTGCCAGCAGCCTGGGGGACAGGGCCTATGGCTACACCTTC	CASSLGDRAYGYTF
.	TRBV6-1	TRBJ2-3	15	TRBD2	TGTGCCAGCAGTGGGACTAGCGGGAGTGTAGATACGCAGTATTTT	CASSGTSGSVDTQYF
.	TRBV6-1	TRBJ2-3	17	TRBD2	TGTGCCAGCAGTGAGGTTGGTGGGACTAGCGGCACAGATACGCAGTATTTT	CASSEVGGTSGTDTQYF
.	TRBV4-1	TRBJ2-1	19	TRBD2	TGCGCCAGCAGCCCCAGCCCCAGCGGGACCCTTGGTGTTGTCGATGAGCAGTTCTTC	CASSPSPSGTLGVVDEQFF
.	TRBV7-8	TRBJ2-7	15	TRBD1	TGTGCCAGCAGCTCGGGACAGGGGAGCTCCTACGAGCAGTACTTC	CASSSGQGSSYEQYF
.	TRBV19	TRBJ2-7	15	.	TGTGCCAGTAGTAACCCGGTCGGGGACTCCTACGAGCAGTACTTC	CASSNPVGDSYEQYF
.	TRBV7-9	TRBJ2-7	14	TRBD1	TGTGCCAGCAGCCTGCCGGGACAGAGATACGAGCAGTACTTC	CASSLPGQRYEQYF
once	TRBV15	TRBJ1-4	16	.	TGTGCCACCAGCAGAGACAGGACAGCAACTAATGAAAAACTGTTTTTT	CATSRDRTATNEKLFF
.	TRBV14	TRBJ1-4	14	.	TGTGCCAGCAGCCAATACCGGGGGAGTGAAAAACTGTTTTTT	CASSQYRGSEKLFF
.	TRBV30	TRBJ1-4	15	TRBD1	TGTGCCTGGAATCAAGCGGGACAGGGAAGGGGAAAACTGTTTTTT	CAWNQAGQGRGKLFF